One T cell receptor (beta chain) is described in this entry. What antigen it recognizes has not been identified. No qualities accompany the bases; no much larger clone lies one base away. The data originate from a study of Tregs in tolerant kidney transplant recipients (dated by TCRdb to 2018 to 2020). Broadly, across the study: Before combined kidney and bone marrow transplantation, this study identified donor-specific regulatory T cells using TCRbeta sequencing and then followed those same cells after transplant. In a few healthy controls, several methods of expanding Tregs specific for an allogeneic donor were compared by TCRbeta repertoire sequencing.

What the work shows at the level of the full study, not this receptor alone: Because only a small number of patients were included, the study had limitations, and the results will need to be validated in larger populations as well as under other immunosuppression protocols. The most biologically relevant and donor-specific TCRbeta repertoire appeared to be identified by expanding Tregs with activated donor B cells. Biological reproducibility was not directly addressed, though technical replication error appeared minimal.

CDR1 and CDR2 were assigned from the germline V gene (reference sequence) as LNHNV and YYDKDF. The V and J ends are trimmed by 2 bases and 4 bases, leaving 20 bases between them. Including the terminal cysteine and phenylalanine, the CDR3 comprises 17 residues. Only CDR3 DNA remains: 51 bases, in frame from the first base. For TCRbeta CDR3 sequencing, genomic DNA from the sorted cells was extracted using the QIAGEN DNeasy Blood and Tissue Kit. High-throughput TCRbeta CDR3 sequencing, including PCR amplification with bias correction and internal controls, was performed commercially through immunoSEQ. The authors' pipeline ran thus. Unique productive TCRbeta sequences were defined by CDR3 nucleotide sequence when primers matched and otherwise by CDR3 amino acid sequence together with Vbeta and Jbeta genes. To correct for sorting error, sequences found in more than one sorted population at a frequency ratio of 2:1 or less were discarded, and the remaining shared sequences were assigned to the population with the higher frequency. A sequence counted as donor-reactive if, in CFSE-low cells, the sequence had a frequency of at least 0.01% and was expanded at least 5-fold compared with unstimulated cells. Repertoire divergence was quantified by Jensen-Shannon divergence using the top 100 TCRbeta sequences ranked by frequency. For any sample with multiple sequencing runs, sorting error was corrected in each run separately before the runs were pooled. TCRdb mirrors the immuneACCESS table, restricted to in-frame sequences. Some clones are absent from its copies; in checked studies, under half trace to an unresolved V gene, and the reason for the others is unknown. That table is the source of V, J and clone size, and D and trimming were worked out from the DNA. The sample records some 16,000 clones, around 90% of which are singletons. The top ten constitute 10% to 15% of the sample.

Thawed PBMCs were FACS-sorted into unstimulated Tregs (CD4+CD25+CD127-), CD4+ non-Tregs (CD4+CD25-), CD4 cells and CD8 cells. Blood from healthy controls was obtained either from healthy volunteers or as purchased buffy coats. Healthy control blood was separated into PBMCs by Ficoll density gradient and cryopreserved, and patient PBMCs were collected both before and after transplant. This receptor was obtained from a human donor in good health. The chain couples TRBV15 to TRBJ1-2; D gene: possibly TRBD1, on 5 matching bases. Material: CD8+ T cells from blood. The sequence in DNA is TGTGCCACCAGCAGAATGACCCGGGACCGTTTTGCCTATGGCTACACCTTC. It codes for CATSRMTRDRFAYGYTF. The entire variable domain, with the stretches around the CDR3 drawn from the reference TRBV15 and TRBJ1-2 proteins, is DAMVIQNPRYQVTQFGKPVTLSCSQTLNHNVMYWYQQKSSQAPKLLFHYYDKDFNNEADTPDNFQSRRPNTSFCFLDIRSPGLGDTAMYLCATSRMTRDRFAYGYTFGSGTRLTVV.